The present T cell receptor beta chain was sequenced within a study of T cell repertoires in cytomegalovirus infection. The V end was cut by 5 bases, the J end by 4 bases, with 11 bases between. Germline CDR1 MDHEN, CDR2 SYDVKM. There are 13 residues in the CDR3. Each CDR3 protein is one row after TCRdb ran MiXCR on the reads. The sample contains almost 550,000 distinct CDR3 sequences, approximately 15% of which appear only once. V gene TRBV28 combines with J gene TRBJ1-2; no firm D call. The TCR sequence derives from a human donor in good health (CMV status not recorded). Some clones in this sample may be carry-over from other donors' samples. The sequenced sample was CD8+ T cells from PBMCs. The CDR3 DNA sequence: TGTGCCAGCAGTCCCCTACGGGCCTATGGCTACACCTTC. Translation: CASSPLRAYGYTF.